This TCR beta chain was recovered during a study of shared clonotypes between healthy human individuals (dated by TCRdb to the early 2020s). As for the study more broadly: The cohort comprised two women and a few men aged 18 to 49 years. For each donor, CD4 naive and CD4 memory were each run on three plates, CD8 naive on two plates, and CD8 memory on one plate. Blood TCR repertoires of roughly five healthy adults were deeply sequenced to estimate repertoire size and the extent of clonotype sharing between individuals. To increase sequencing depth and limit assay-specific biases, different laboratories used diverse techniques to prepare libraries and sequence TCR repertoires. Per donor, leukapheresis produced somewhere between about 0.8 and 9 billion PBMCs. Results and caveats for the whole study, not just this receptor: Compared with non-shared clonotypes, the clonotypes found in all four sorted-subset donors had higher generation probabilities. Sampling was restricted to blood, and TCR repertoires in tissues likely differ from the TCR repertoires found in blood. The small number of donors limited the genetic and exposure-history diversity represented. Even with the large sequencing depth, rarefaction of the sorted-subset datasets indicated that sequencing was incomplete. Pairwise subsampling indicated that sequencing depth was expected to affect the degree of clonotype sharing among donors. Across several donors, approximately 4.6% of naive CD4, 3.5% of naive CD8, roughly 2.2% of memory CD4, and approximately 0.4% of memory CD8 clonotypes were shared. Estimated clonotype richness was generally larger for naive than for memory subsets.

Using the deep immunoSEQ assay, multiplex PCR amplified TCR CDR3 regions from genomic DNA. Extracted genomic DNA from each cell subset was distributed evenly across all wells of several immunoSEQ 96-well plates, and each plate was treated as a replicate. Each replicate PCR for sorted subsets received about 180 ng genomic DNA, equal to about 30,000 T cell genomes. The purified libraries were quantified using a Qubit 3.0 fluorometer, sized with a Bioanalyzer 2100, and then quantified again using the KAPA Library Quantification kit. A separate single-read 150-cycle Illumina NextSeq 550 flow cell was used to sequence each immunoSEQ 96-well plate. The authors processed their data as follows. The immunoSEQ output contained only junctional sequences without quality scores, so filtering could not match that applied to full-length reads. To assign V/J genes and CDR3, sequences were annotated using PyIR, a Python wrapper for IgBLAST v1.9, with IMGT germline references. Reads were filtered out if the reads had weak V/J assignments (E-value above 1e-6), no CDR3, stop codons, out-of-frame junctions, or ambiguous translated residues. A V3J clonotype was defined by an identical inferred V gene, J gene, and CDR3 amino acid sequence. To compute the percentage overlap between repertoires, the number of shared unique clonotypes was divided by the size of the smaller repertoire. Three approaches were used to assess repertoire richness: RTK rarefaction, the Chao1 estimator, and Recon v2.1 estimates of unobserved clonotypes. Generation probabilities for all TCRbeta clonotypes obtained by the gDNA method from a handful of donors were computed using OLGA. TCRdb took over this immuneACCESS table, retaining in-frame rearrangements with V and J assigned. Such tables are incomplete; in checked studies, under half of the missing clones stem from an unresolved V gene, and the remainder is unexplained. Clone size and the V and J calls come from that table; the DNA yielded D and trimming. The sample records around 620,000 clones, about 95% of which are singletons. The ten largest clones represent 0.11% of the sample.

Comments on this clone: The clone's antigen remains unknown. The record has no base qualities; no much larger clone is one base away.

CD8 naive samples were CD45RO-negative cells positively selected for CCR7, giving a CD45RA+CCR7+ population that excluded TemRA cells. The donors were healthy, HIV-negative adults with no recently reported acute infections or vaccinations. All donors were Caucasian adults living in Nashville, Tennessee, USA. Blood was collected by leukapheresis, and PBMCs were isolated by Ficoll-Histopaque density gradient centrifugation and then cryopreserved in liquid nitrogen vapor phase. Analytical flow cytometry was used to check the purity and quantity of each magnetically sorted T cell population. Genomic DNA was isolated from each sorted fraction and quantified by UV absorbance on a Nanodrop 2000c. From the cysteine through the phenylalanine, the CDR3 covers 12 amino acids. The kept DNA is CDR3 alone, 36 bases in frame from the first base. Taken from the germline V gene (reference sequence), the CDR1 and CDR2 loops are SEHNR and FQNEAQ. V loses 6 bases at its end and J loses 6 bases; junction bases beyond the gene matches: 4.

The sequenced sample was naive CD8+ T cells sorted from blood. Interpreted using the paper, the cell subset or site label stands for: CD45RA+CCR7+. The receptor chain draws on TRBV7-9 and TRBJ2-7; TRBD1 fits 8 bases in the junction. The sequence was collected from a woman aged 25 to 45 in good health. The CDR3 reads as follows: CASRETGVEQYF. Read as DNA, the sequence is TGTGCCAGCAGGGAGACAGGGGTCGAGCAGTACTTC.